These T cell receptor beta chains were read from a single sample in a study of cytomegalovirus exposure and HLA in healthy donors. Clones were read by immunoSEQ multiplex PCR, and TCRdb kept only the in-frame ones, dropping some. The table lists around 130,000 clones, 60% to 80% of them singletons. The source material was PBMCs. All receptors come from a woman aged 55-70 years in good health and CMV-seropositive. CDR3s include the opening cysteine and the closing phenylalanine or tryptophan. A D gene is named only where the DNA matches it firmly. Not all rows give a size; the values are once, few, many and, for expanded clones, a class.

D gene: NA; J gene: TRBJ2-5; V gene: TRBV6-5; clone size: NA; CDR3 DNA: TGTGCCAGCAGTTACTTCGGGAACAACCCTAAAGAGCAGTACTTC; CDR3 protein: CASSYFGNNPKEQYF
D gene: NA; J gene: TRBJ1-1; V gene: TRBV5-4; clone size: NA; CDR3 DNA: TGTGCCAGCAGCCGACGGGCCCAGGGGACGAACACTGAAGCTTTCTTT; CDR3 protein: CASSRRAQGTNTEAFF
D gene: NA; J gene: TRBJ1-6; V gene: TRBV6-5; clone size: few; CDR3 DNA: TGTGCCAGCAGTTACCACAGGGACTCCTATAATTCACCCCTCCACTTT; CDR3 protein: CASSYHRDSYNSPLHF
D gene: TRBD1; J gene: TRBJ1-5; V gene: TRBV10-2; clone size: NA; CDR3 DNA: TGCGCCAGCAACCAAGGACAGGGATCGCCGAATCAGCCCCAGCATTTT; CDR3 protein: CASNQGQGSPNQPQHF
D gene: NA; J gene: TRBJ1-1; V gene: TRBV6-5; clone size: NA; CDR3 DNA: TGTGCCAGCCTTAAGCCGGGGTACACTGAAGCTTTCTTT; CDR3 protein: CASLKPGYTEAFF
D gene: NA; J gene: TRBJ1-5; V gene: TRBV9; clone size: NA; CDR3 DNA: TGTGCCAGCAGCGTAGACGGACAGAGCAATCAGCCCCAGCATTTT; CDR3 protein: CASSVDGQSNQPQHF
D gene: TRBD1; J gene: TRBJ1-1; V gene: TRBV14; clone size: NA; CDR3 DNA: TGTGCCAGCAGGGGGACAGGGTGGGCTGAAGCTTTCTTT; CDR3 protein: CASRGTGWAEAFF
D gene: TRBD1; J gene: TRBJ1-5; V gene: TRBV9; clone size: NA; CDR3 DNA: TGTGCCAGCAGCGTAGCAGGGGGTGGTCAGCCCCAGCATTTT; CDR3 protein: CASSVAGGGQPQHF
D gene: TRBD1; J gene: TRBJ2-7; V gene: TRBV6-5; clone size: NA; CDR3 DNA: TGTGCCAGCAGTTACGACAGGGGGCGGTACGAGCAGTACTTC; CDR3 protein: CASSYDRGRYEQYF
D gene: NA; J gene: TRBJ2-5; V gene: TRBV1; clone size: few; CDR3 DNA: TGCACCAGCAGCCAAGGACACTTAGAGACCCAGTACTTC; CDR3 protein: CTSSQGHLETQYF
D gene: NA; J gene: TRBJ2-5; V gene: TRBV6-5; clone size: NA; CDR3 DNA: TGTGCCAGCAGTTACAGGGGGACCCAGTACTTC; CDR3 protein: CASSYRGTQYF
D gene: TRBD2; J gene: TRBJ2-2; V gene: TRBV5-4; clone size: NA; CDR3 DNA: TGTGCCAGCAGTTATGGACTAGCGGGGGGGAACACCGGGGAGCTGTTTTTT; CDR3 protein: CASSYGLAGGNTGELFF
D gene: NA; J gene: TRBJ2-2; V gene: TRBV5-6; clone size: NA; CDR3 DNA: TGTGCCAGCAGCTTCTTCGTGAACACCGGGGAGCTGTTTTTT; CDR3 protein: CASSFFVNTGELFF
D gene: TRBD1; J gene: TRBJ2-7; V gene: TRBV12-5; clone size: NA; CDR3 DNA: TGTGCTAGTGGTACCCCGGACAGGGGCAGCTACGAGCAGTACTTC; CDR3 protein: CASGTPDRGSYEQYF
D gene: NA; J gene: TRBJ2-2; V gene: TRBV30; clone size: few; CDR3 DNA: TGTGCCTGGAGTGTCTTGGGGCCGAACACCGGGGAGCTGTTTTTT; CDR3 protein: CAWSVLGPNTGELFF
D gene: TRBD1; J gene: TRBJ1-4; V gene: TRBV27; clone size: NA; CDR3 DNA: TGTGCCAGCAGCCCAGGGGGAAGAAATGAAAAACTGTTTTTT; CDR3 protein: CASSPGGRNEKLFF
D gene: NA; J gene: TRBJ1-1; V gene: TRBV5-1; clone size: once; CDR3 DNA: TGCGCCAGCAGCTTGTTGGCAGACACTGAAGCTTTCTTT; CDR3 protein: CASSLLADTEAFF
D gene: NA; J gene: TRBJ1-6; V gene: TRBV6-1; clone size: NA; CDR3 DNA: TGTGCCAGCGAAATCCCGGGTTCACCCCTCCACTTT; CDR3 protein: CASEIPGSPLHF
D gene: NA; J gene: TRBJ1-5; V gene: TRBV6-5; clone size: NA; CDR3 DNA: TGTGCCAGCAGTTACTCGTCGGGGATCCAGCCCCAGCATTTT; CDR3 protein: CASSYSSGIQPQHF
D gene: NA; J gene: TRBJ1-3; V gene: TRBV7-2; clone size: NA; CDR3 DNA: TGTGCCAGCAGCTTATCCAGGCCCTCTGGAAACACCATATATTTT; CDR3 protein: CASSLSRPSGNTIYF
D gene: NA; J gene: TRBJ2-5; V gene: TRBV10-2; clone size: NA; CDR3 DNA: TGCGCCAGCAGGGGATACCGGACTCTGGAGACCCAGTACTTC; CDR3 protein: CASRGYRTLETQYF
D gene: NA; J gene: TRBJ2-3; V gene: TRBV4-1; clone size: NA; CDR3 DNA: TGCGCCAGCAGCCAAGCCGGGCGTTCGGGGGATACGCAGTATTTT; CDR3 protein: CASSQAGRSGDTQYF
D gene: TRBD2; J gene: TRBJ2-1; V gene: TRBV7-3; clone size: NA; CDR3 DNA: TGTGCCAGCAGCTCCGGCGGGGGGCGCTCCTACAATGAGCAGTTCTTC; CDR3 protein: CASSSGGGRSYNEQFF
D gene: NA; J gene: TRBJ2-7; V gene: TRBV10-3; clone size: once; CDR3 DNA: TGTGCCATCAGTGCCAGGTCCTACGAGCAGTACTTC; CDR3 protein: CAISARSYEQYF
D gene: TRBD1; J gene: TRBJ1-4; V gene: TRBV7-2; clone size: NA; CDR3 DNA: TGTGCCAGCAGCTCAAAGACAGGGGATAAACTGTTTTTT; CDR3 protein: CASSSKTGDKLFF
D gene: NA; J gene: TRBJ1-1; V gene: TRBV28; clone size: many; CDR3 DNA: TGTGCCAGCACCCCCGGGACAGAAGCTTTCTTT; CDR3 protein: CASTPGTEAFF
D gene: TRBD1; J gene: TRBJ2-7; V gene: TRBV2; clone size: few; CDR3 DNA: TGTGCCAGCAGCCGGACAGGTTCCTCCTACGAGCAGTACTTC; CDR3 protein: CASSRTGSSYEQYF